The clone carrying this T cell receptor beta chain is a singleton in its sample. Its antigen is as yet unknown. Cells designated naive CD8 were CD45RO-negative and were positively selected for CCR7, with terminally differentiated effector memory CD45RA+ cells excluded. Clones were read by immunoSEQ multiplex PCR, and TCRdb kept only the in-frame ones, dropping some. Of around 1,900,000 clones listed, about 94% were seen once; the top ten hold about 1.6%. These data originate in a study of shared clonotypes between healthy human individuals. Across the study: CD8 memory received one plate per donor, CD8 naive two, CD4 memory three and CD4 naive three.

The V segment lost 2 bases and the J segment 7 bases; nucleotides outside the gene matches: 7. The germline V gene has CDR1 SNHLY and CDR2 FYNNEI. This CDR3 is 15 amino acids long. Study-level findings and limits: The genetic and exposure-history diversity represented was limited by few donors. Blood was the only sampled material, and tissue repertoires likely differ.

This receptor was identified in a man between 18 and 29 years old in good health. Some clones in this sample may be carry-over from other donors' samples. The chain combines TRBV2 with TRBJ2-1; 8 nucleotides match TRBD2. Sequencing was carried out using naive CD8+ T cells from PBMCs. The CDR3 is CASSELAGLGNEQFF. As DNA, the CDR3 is TGTGCCAGCAGTGAACTAGCGGGCCTTGGGAATGAGCAGTTCTTC.